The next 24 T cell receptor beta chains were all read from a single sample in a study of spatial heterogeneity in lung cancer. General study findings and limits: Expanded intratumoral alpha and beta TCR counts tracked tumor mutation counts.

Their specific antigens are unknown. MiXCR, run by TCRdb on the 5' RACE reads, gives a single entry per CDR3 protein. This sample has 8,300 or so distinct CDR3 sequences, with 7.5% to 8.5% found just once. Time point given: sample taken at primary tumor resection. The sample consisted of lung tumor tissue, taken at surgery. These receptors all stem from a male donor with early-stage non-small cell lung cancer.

CDR3 residues: CASTRTSLGETQYF. CDR3 nucleotide sequence: TGTGCCAGTACCAGGACTAGCTTGGGGGAGACCCAGTACTTC. This chain links TRBV19 with TRBJ2-5; 8 positions agree with TRBD2. The germline gives CDR1 LNHDA, CDR2 SQIVND (reference sequence). The trim removed 7 bases at V and 5 bases at J, leaving 9 bases unmatched. The length of the CDR3 is 14 residues.

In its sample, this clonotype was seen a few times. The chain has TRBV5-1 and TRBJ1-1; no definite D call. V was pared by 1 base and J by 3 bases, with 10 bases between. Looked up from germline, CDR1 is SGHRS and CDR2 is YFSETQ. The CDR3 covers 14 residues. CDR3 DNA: TGCGCCAGCAGCTTGAACGGGGAGGACACTGAAGCTTTCTTT. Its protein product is CASSLNGEDTEAFF.

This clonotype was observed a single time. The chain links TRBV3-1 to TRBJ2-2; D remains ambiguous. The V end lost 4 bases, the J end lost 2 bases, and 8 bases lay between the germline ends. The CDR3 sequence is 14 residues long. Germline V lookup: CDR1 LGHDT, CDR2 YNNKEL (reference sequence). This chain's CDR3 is CASSPTQNTGELFF. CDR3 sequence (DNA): TGTGCCAGCAGCCCGACTCAAAACACCGGGGAGCTGTTTTTT. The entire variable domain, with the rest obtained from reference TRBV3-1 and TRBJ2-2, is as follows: DTAVSQTPKYLVTQMGNDKSIKCEQNLGHDTMYWYKQDSKKFLKIMFSYNNKELIINETVPNRFSPKSPDKAHLNLHINSLELGDSAVYFCASSPTQNTGELFFGEGSRLTVL.

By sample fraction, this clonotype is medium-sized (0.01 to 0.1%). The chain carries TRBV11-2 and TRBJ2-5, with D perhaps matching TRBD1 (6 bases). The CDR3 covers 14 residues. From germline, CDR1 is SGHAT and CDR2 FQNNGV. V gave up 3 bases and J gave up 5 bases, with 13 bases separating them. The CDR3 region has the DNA TGTGCCAGCAGCTTGCAGGGGAGAGGGGAGACCCAGTACTTC. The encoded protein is CASSLQGRGETQYF.

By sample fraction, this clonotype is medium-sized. Written as DNA, the CDR3 is TGCGCCAGCAGCGTGGGACAGATGAACACTGAAGCTTTCTTT. It translates to CASSVGQMNTEAFF. The rearrangement uses TRBV5-1 and TRBJ1-1; the match to TRBD1 covers 7 bases. This CDR3 has 14 residues. V lost 4 bases to trimming and J lost 0 bases; unmatched junction nucleotides: 3. CDR1 is SGHRS, CDR2 YFSETQ, per germline.

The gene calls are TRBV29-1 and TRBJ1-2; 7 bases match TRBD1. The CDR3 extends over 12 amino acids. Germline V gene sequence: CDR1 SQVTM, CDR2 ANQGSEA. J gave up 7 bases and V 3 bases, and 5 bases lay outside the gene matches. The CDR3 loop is CSVEGTVGGYTF. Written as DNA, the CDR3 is TGCAGCGTTGAGGGGACAGTGGGTGGCTACACCTTC. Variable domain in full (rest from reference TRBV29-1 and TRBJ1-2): SAVISQKPSRDICQRGTSLTIQCQVDSQVTMMFWYRQQPGQSLTLIATANQGSEATYESGFVIDKFPISRPNLTFSTLTVSNMSPEDSSIYLCSVEGTVGGYTFGSGTRLTVV.

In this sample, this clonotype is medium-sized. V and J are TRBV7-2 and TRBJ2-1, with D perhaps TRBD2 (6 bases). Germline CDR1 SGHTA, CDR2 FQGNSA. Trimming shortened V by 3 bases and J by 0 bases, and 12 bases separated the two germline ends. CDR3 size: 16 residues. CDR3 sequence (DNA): TGTGCCAGCAGCTTCCGTGGGCGGGACTCCTACAATGAGCAGTTCTTC. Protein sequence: CASSFRGRDSYNEQFF.

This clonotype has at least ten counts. CDR3 DNA sequence: TGTGCCAGCAGTGGAAGTCCTAGCGGGATAGAGACCCAGTACTTC. The encoded protein is CASSGSPSGIETQYF. This chain links TRBV2 with TRBJ2-5; 9 nucleotides agree with TRBD2. The CDR3 sequence is 15 residues long. Looked up from germline, CDR1 is SNHLY and CDR2 is FYNNEI. Trimming took 4 bases from V and 4 from J; bases not matched to a gene: 7.

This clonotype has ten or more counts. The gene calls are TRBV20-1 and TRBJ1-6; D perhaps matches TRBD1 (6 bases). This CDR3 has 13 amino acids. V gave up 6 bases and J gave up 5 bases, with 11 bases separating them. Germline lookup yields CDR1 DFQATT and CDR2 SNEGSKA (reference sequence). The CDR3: CSARTDDNSPLHF. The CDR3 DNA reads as TGCAGTGCCAGGACAGATGATAATTCACCCCTCCACTTT.

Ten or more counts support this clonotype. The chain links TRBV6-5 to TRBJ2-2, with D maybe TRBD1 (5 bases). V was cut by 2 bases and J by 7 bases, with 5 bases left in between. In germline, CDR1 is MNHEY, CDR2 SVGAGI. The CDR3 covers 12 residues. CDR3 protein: CASSYRGGELFF. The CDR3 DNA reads TGTGCCAGCAGTTACAGGGGCGGGGAGCTGTTTTTT.

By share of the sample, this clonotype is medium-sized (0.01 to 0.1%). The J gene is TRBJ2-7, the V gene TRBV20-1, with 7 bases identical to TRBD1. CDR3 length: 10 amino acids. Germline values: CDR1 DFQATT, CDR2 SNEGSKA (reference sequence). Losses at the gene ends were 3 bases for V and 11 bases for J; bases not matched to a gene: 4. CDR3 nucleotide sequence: TGCAGTGCTAGCCGCGACAGGGAGTACTTC. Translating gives CSASRDREYF.

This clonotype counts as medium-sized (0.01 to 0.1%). CDR3 loop: CSARTDMNTEAFF. The CDR3 coding sequence is TGCAGTGCGAGGACAGATATGAACACTGAAGCTTTCTTT. The chain is built from TRBV20-1 and TRBJ1-1; weak D call: TRBD1 (6 bases). With 6 bases removed from V and 0 bases from J, the gap between germline ends came to 11 bases. The CDR3 is 13 amino acids. CDR1 is DFQATT, CDR2 SNEGSKA, per germline (reference sequence).

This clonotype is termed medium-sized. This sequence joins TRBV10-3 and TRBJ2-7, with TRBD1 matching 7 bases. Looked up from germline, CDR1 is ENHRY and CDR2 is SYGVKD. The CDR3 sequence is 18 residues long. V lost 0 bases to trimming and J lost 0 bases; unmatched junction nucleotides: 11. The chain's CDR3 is CAISESGGQTGFSYEQYF. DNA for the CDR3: TGTGCCATCAGTGAGTCTGGGGGACAGACCGGCTTCTCCTACGAGCAGTACTTC.

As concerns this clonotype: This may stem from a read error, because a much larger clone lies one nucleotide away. The CDR3 DNA is TGTGCCTGGACAGGGTACGACTCTGGAAACACCATATATTTT. Its translation is CAWTGYDSGNTIYF. The rearrangement uses TRBV30 and TRBJ1-3, with D possibly TRBD1 on 5 matching bases. This CDR3 region has 14 residues. V was cut by 4 bases and J by 0 bases, with 10 bases left in between. CDR1 and CDR2 (germline): GTSNPN, SVGIG (reference sequence).

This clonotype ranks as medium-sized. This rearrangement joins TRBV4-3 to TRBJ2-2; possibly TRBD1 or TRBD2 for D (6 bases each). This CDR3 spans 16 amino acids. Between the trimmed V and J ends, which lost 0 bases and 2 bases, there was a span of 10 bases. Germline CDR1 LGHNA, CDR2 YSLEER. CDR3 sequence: CASSQEVGGNTGELFF. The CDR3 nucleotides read TGCGCCAGCAGCCAAGAGGTCGGGGGCAACACCGGGGAGCTGTTTTTT.

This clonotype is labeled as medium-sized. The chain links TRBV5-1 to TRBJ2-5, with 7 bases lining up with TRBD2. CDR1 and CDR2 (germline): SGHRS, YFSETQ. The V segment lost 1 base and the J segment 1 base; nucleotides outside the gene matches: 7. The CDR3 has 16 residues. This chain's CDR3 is CASSLKRGEVQETQYF. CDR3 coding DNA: TGCGCCAGCAGCTTGAAACGGGGGGAGGTCCAAGAGACCCAGTACTTC.

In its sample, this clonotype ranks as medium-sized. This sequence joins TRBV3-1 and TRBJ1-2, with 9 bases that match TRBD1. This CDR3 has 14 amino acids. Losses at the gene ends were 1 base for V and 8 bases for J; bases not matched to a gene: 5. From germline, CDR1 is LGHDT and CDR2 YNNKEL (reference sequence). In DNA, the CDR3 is TGTGCCAGCAGCCAAGTAGACAGGGGGAACGGCTACACCTTC. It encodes CASSQVDRGNGYTF.

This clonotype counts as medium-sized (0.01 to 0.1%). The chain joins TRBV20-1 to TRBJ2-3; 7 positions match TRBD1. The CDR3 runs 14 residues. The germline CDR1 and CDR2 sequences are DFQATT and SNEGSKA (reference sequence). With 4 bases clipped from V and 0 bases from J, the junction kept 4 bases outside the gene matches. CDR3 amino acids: CSATTGLSTDTQYF. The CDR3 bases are TGCAGTGCTACGACAGGGCTAAGCACAGATACGCAGTATTTT.

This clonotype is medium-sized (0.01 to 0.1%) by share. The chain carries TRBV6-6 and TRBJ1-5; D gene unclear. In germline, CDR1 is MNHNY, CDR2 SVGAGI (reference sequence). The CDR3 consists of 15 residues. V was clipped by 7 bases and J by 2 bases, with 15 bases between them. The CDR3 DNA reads TGTGCCAGCACCACTGGAGACCAAGGCAATCAGCCCCAGCATTTT. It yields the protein CASTTGDQGNQPQHF.

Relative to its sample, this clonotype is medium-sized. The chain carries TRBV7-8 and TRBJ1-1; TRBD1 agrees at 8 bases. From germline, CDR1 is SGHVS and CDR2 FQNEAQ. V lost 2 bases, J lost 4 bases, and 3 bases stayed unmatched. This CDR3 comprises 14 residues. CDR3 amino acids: CASSLQGASTEAFF. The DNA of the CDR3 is TGTGCCAGCAGCTTACAGGGGGCTAGCACTGAAGCTTTCTTT.

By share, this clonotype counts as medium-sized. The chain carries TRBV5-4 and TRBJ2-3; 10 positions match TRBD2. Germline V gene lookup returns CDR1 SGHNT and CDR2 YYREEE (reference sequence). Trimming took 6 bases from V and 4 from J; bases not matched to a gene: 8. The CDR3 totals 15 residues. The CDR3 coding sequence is TGTGCCAGCAACTTAGCGGGAGGATTGCCAGATACGCAGTATTTT. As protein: CASNLAGGLPDTQYF.

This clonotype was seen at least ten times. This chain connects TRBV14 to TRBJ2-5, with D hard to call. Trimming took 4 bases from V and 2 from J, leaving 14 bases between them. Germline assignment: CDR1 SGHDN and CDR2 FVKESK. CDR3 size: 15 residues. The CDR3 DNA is TGTGCCAGCAGCCGCTACTCGCAACCACAAGAGACCCAGTACTTC. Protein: CASSRYSQPQETQYF.

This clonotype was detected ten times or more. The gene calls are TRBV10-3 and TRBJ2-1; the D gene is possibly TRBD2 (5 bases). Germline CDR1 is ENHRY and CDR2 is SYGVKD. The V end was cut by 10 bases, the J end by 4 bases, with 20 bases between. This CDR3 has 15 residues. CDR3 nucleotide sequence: TGTGCCAGTCGAGCGGACCTCAGGTCGTACAATGAGCAGTTCTTC. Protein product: CASRADLRSYNEQFF.

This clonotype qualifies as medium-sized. The CDR3 nucleotides are TGTGCCAGTAGTATGGGGACTACCTACGAGCAGTACTTC. It yields the protein CASSMGTTYEQYF. The rearrangement uses TRBV19 and TRBJ2-7, with 7 positions matching TRBD2. Germline V gene data show CDR1 as LNHDA and CDR2 as SQIVND (reference sequence). The ends lost 3 bases at V and 2 bases at J; junction bases unmatched: 1. The CDR3 contains 13 residues. Full variable domain (rest looked up from reference TRBV19 and TRBJ2-7): DGGITQSPKYLFRKEGQNVTLSCEQNLNHDAMYWYRQDPGQGLRLIYYSQIVNDFQKGDIAEGYSVSREKKESFPLTVTSAQKNPTAFYLCASSMGTTYEQYFGPGTRLTVT.